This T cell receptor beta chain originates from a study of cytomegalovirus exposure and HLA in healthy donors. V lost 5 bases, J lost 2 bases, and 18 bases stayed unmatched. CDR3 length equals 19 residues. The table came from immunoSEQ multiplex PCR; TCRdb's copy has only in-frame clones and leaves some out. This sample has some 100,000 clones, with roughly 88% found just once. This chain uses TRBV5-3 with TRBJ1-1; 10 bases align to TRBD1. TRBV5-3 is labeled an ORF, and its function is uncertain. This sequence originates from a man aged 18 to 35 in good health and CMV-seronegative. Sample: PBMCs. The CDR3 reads CARSTRLETGGYDNTEAFF. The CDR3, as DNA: TGTGCCAGAAGTACCCGGCTCGAGACAGGGGGCTATGATAACACTGAAGCTTTCTTT.